The 27 T cell receptor beta chains in this list originate from one sample, sequenced in a study of blood T cell repertoires in COVID-19. Libraries were prepared by immunoSEQ multiplex PCR; TCRdb keeps only in-frame clonotypes and omits some of them. The table records approximately 230,000 clones, around 88% of them present only once. Sequences were obtained from peripheral blood. These receptors were obtained from a man aged 80 or over with acute or convalescent COVID-19.

The chain is built from TRBV19 and TRBJ1-5, with 9 bases lining up with TRBD1. Per the germline V gene, CDR1 is LNHDA and CDR2 is SQIVND (reference sequence). V shed 3 bases and J 5 bases; nucleotides not matched to a gene: 2. CDR3 length: 14 residues. The CDR3 DNA sequence: TGTGCCAGTAGTATTAGGACAGGGGATCAGCCCCAGCATTTT. This codes for CASSIRTGDQPQHF.

The chain is built from TRBV5-4 and TRBJ2-3, with TRBD2 matching 8 bases. The J segment lost 2 bases and the V segment lost 0 bases, leaving 5 bases of the junction unmatched. CDR1 is SGHNT and CDR2 is YYREEE in the germline V gene (reference sequence). CDR3 size: 16 residues. The CDR3 is CASSLDQRGSTDTQYF. CDR3 bases: TGTGCCAGCAGCTTGGACCAGCGGGGGTCCACAGATACGCAGTATTTT.

V and J are TRBV7-9 and TRBJ1-4, with D possibly matching TRBD1 (5 bases). The germline V gene has CDR1 SEHNR and CDR2 FQNEAQ (reference sequence). V lost 1 base and J lost 0, with 9 bases in between. The CDR3 has 16 amino acids. The CDR3 here is CASSLVGLSTNEKLFF. CDR3 coding DNA: TGTGCCAGCAGCTTAGTGGGACTATCAACTAATGAAAAACTGTTTTTT.

This clone was recorded once. The chain is built from TRBV11-2 and TRBJ2-7; 10 nucleotides align to TRBD2. This CDR3 contains 18 residues. Trimming at V came to 3 bases and at J to 2 bases, leaving 13 bases not matched to a gene. Germline V gives CDR1 SGHAT, CDR2 FQNNGV. CDR3 in DNA: TGTGCCAGCAGCTTCTTACCCCCGACTAGCGGGTCAACCTACGAGCAGTACTTC. It encodes CASSFLPPTSGSTYEQYF.

This clone was observed a single time. The chain has TRBV28 and TRBJ1-3; D unresolved. This CDR3 spans 12 amino acids. CDR1 is MDHEN, CDR2 SYDVKM, per germline. Trimming pared 1 base from V and 7 bases from J, leaving 5 bases between. The CDR3: CASSLFSNTIYF. CDR3 bases: TGTGCCAGCAGTTTATTCAGTAACACCATATATTTT.

The CDR3 sequence: CASSPRLALSYNEQFF. CDR3 sequence (DNA): TGTGCCAGCAGCCCCAGACTAGCCCTCTCCTACAATGAGCAGTTCTTC. The rearrangement joins TRBV7-3 to TRBJ2-1; 7 bases align to TRBD2. V shed 5 bases, J shed 0 bases, and the junction held 7 bases outside the gene matches. The CDR3 length is 16 residues. CDR1 SGHTA and CDR2 FQGTGA come from the germline V gene.

The chain recombines TRBV7-2 with TRBJ1-6, with 9 bases aligning to TRBD1. The CDR3 length is 16 residues. The junction had 9 bases not matched to a gene; V was cut back by 5 bases and J by 7 bases. CDR1 is SGHTA and CDR2 is FQGNSA in the germline V gene. The CDR3 DNA sequence: TGTGCCAGCAGCCAACGCCGGGACAGGGCCAATTCACCCCTCCACTTT. Encoded protein: CASSQRRDRANSPLHF.

The V gene is TRBV6-5, the J gene TRBJ1-5; TRBD1 matches at 8 bases. The CDR3 is made up of 14 amino acids. Germline CDR1 is MNHEY and CDR2 is SVGAGI. Trimming at V came to 6 bases and at J to 4 bases, leaving 5 bases not matched to a gene. The CDR3 protein is CASSPDRENQPQHF. The CDR3 DNA reads TGTGCCAGCAGCCCGGACAGGGAAAATCAGCCCCAGCATTTT.

As concerns this clone: The conserved phenylalanine or tryptophan normally closing the CDR3 is absent here, so this likely arose from a read error. No DNA is shown, since the ends of the CDR3 on it are uncertain; the CDR3 is the one TCRdb lists. This chain's CDR3 is CASSLRLAGGL. This chain links TRBV27 with TRBJ2-4; the table's TRBD2 call for D was not verified on the DNA. From germline, CDR1 is MNHEY and CDR2 SMNVEV (reference sequence). The CDR3 extends over 11 residues, inclusive of both ends.

The gene calls are TRBV5-4 and TRBJ2-2, with D possibly TRBD2 on 6 matching bases. The germline gives CDR1 SGHNT, CDR2 YYREEE (reference sequence). The CDR3 consists of 14 residues. V shed 3 bases and J shed 6 bases, with 12 bases lying between them. The CDR3 loop is CASSSSTRPGELFF. The CDR3 nucleotides are TGTGCCAGCAGCTCATCGACTAGACCCGGGGAGCTGTTTTTT.

The genes are TRBV28 and TRBJ1-2, with 11 bases matching TRBD1. This CDR3 is 14 amino acids long. Germline V gives CDR1 MDHEN, CDR2 SYDVKM. Germline trimming cut 4 bases from V and 6 bases from J; bases unmatched to any gene: 4. The CDR3 loop is CASSSGQGENGYTF. DNA of the CDR3: TGTGCCAGCAGTTCGGGACAGGGGGAGAATGGCTACACCTTC.

V is TRBV7-8 and J is TRBJ2-3; 10 nucleotides line up with TRBD2. After removal of 1 base from V and 3 bases from J, the junction contained 4 bases not matched to a gene. This CDR3 has 16 amino acids. Germline values: CDR1 SGHVS, CDR2 FQNEAQ. The chain's CDR3 is CASSLVSGGQTDTQYF. The CDR3 coding sequence is TGTGCCAGCAGCTTAGTTAGCGGGGGGCAAACAGATACGCAGTATTTT.

This clone was detected only a few times. CDR3 amino acids: CASSSPGQGNSPLHF. CDR3 in DNA: TGCGCCAGCAGCTCTCCGGGACAGGGTAATTCACCCCTCCACTTT. This chain joins TRBV5-1 and TRBJ1-6; 9 bases match TRBD1. This CDR3 is 15 amino acids long. The V gene's germline CDR1 is SGHRS and CDR2 YFSETQ. V lost 3 bases to trimming and J lost 6 bases; unmatched junction nucleotides: 4. The full variable domain, with the rest looked up from reference TRBV5-1 and TRBJ1-6, is KAGVTQTPRYLIKTRGQQVTLSCSPISGHRSVSWYQQTPGQGLQFLFEYFSETQRNKGNFPGRFSGRQFSNSRSEMNVSTLELGDSALYLCASSSPGQGNSPLHFGNGTRLTVT.

The chain has TRBV7-8 and TRBJ2-2; 11 nucleotides agree with TRBD1. The CDR3 has 16 residues. V lost 5 bases and J lost 5; bases outside the gene matches: 7. Germline V gene data show CDR1 as SGHVS and CDR2 as FQNEAQ. The CDR3 here is CASSRGDRGKTGELFF. DNA for the CDR3: TGTGCCAGCAGCCGTGGGGACAGGGGGAAAACCGGGGAGCTGTTTTTT.

The chain's CDR3 is CASSQTQETQYF. CDR3 bases: TGCGCCAGCAGCCAAACACAAGAGACCCAGTACTTC. The rearrangement links TRBV4-1 to TRBJ2-5, with no clear D. Per germline, CDR1 MGHRA and CDR2 YSYEKL. The CDR3 consists of 12 residues. Trimming took off 2 bases at V and 2 bases at J, with 3 bases between the two ends.

The chain uses TRBV7-2 and TRBJ2-7, with TRBD1 matching over 12 bases. The V and J ends lost 4 bases and 4 bases, in that order; junction bases with no gene match: 11. Germline V gene data show CDR1 as SGHTA and CDR2 as FQGNSA. This CDR3 is built from 17 residues. The CDR3 DNA is TGTGCCAGCAGCTCGAGGGGGGACAGGGGGCGCATTTACGAGCAGTACTTC. This sequence encodes CASSSRGDRGRIYEQYF.

This rearrangement joins TRBV7-6 to TRBJ1-5; unclear D gene. The germline gives CDR1 SGHVS, CDR2 FNYEAQ. The CDR3 spans 13 residues. V was trimmed by 5 bases and J by 0 bases, leaving 5 bases between them. CDR3: CASSRDSNQPQHF. The DNA of the CDR3 is TGTGCCAGCAGCCGCGATAGCAATCAGCCCCAGCATTTT.

This clone has just a few counts. The rearrangement joins TRBV6-2 or TRBV6-3 to TRBJ1-1; D perhaps matches TRBD1 (5 bases). Germline V lookup: CDR1 MNHEY, CDR2 SVGEGT. CDR3 length: 14 residues. V was pared by 6 bases and J by 0 bases, with 11 bases between. CDR3 residues: CASSQQGVNTEAFF. The CDR3 bases are TGTGCCAGCAGCCAGCAGGGCGTGAACACTGAAGCTTTCTTT.

J is TRBJ2-7 and V is TRBV6-2 or TRBV6-3; D unresolved. The CDR3 covers 12 residues. Germline V gives CDR1 MNHEY, CDR2 SVGEGT. The V end was cut by 4 bases, the J end by 2 bases, with 6 bases between. Here the CDR3 DNA reads TGTGCCAGCAGTTTCCCTCCCTACGAGCAGTACTTC. Amino acid sequence: CASSFPPYEQYF.

The chain joins TRBV5-1 to TRBJ2-2; 7 bases match TRBD1. With 4 bases clipped from V and 1 base from J, the junction kept 7 bases outside the gene matches. In germline, CDR1 is SGHRS, CDR2 YFSETQ. The CDR3 is 16 residues long. The CDR3 protein is CASSLEGALNTGELFF. The CDR3 coding sequence is TGCGCCAGCAGCCTCGAGGGGGCTTTGAACACCGGGGAGCTGTTTTTT.

In its sample, this clone was seen a few times. The chain uses TRBV18 and TRBJ1-6, with unresolved D. Germline CDR1 and CDR2: KGHSH and LQKENI. The CDR3 length is 15 residues. V lost 4 bases and J lost 5, with 12 bases in between. CDR3 sequence reads: CASSLSGRDNSPLHF. As DNA, the CDR3 is TGTGCCAGCTCACTCAGCGGGCGGGATAATTCACCCCTCCACTTT. Full variable domain (remainder filled in from reference TRBV18 and TRBJ1-6): NAGVMQNPRHLVRRRGQEARLRCSPMKGHSHVYWYRQLPEEGLKFMVYLQKENIIDESGMPKERFSAEFPKEGPSILRIQQVVRGDSAAYFCASSLSGRDNSPLHFGNGTRLTVT.

This chain connects TRBV29-1 to TRBJ2-1; 9 bases line up with TRBD2. The CDR3 is made up of 14 amino acids. Trimming took 8 bases from V and 2 from J; bases not matched to a gene: 7. The germline CDR1 and CDR2 sequences are SQVTM and ANQGSEA. CDR3 sequence reads: CSIGGGAPYNEQFF. As DNA, the CDR3 is TGCAGCATCGGCGGGGGGGCCCCCTACAATGAGCAGTTCTTC.

The chain has TRBV19 and TRBJ2-7; the match to TRBD2 covers 8 bases. V shed 5 bases, J shed 3 bases, and the junction held 15 bases outside the gene matches. The CDR3 sequence is 17 residues long. CDR1 LNHDA and CDR2 SQIVND come from the germline V gene (reference sequence). DNA of the CDR3: TGTGCCAGTAGTCCCGGCCCCATAGCGGGACTACACTACGAGCAGTACTTC. Residues: CASSPGPIAGLHYEQYF.

The gene calls are TRBV24-1 and TRBJ2-1; TRBD2 agrees at 10 bases. The CDR3 is made up of 18 amino acids. Per germline, CDR1 KGHDR and CDR2 SFDVKD. The junction had 16 bases not matched to a gene; V was cut back by 5 bases and J by 7 bases. CDR3 protein: CATSGARVRASGSNEQFF. CDR3 DNA: TGTGCCACCAGTGGTGCCAGGGTAAGGGCTAGCGGGAGTAATGAGCAGTTCTTC.

This chain links TRBV5-4 with TRBJ2-5; possible D gene TRBD1, 6 bases. The germline CDR1 and CDR2 sequences are SGHNT and YYREEE (reference sequence). This CDR3 has 14 residues. V was clipped by 1 base and J by 2 bases, with 9 bases between them. The CDR3 sequence: CASSLWGLQETQYF. The DNA for the CDR3 is TGTGCCAGCAGCTTGTGGGGGCTTCAAGAGACCCAGTACTTC.

The genes are TRBV18 and TRBJ2-1; 7 bases match TRBD2. The CDR3 sequence is 13 residues long. V was clipped by 3 bases and J by 11 bases; unmatched bases: 7. CDR1 is KGHSH, CDR2 LQKENI, per germline. CDR3 nucleotide sequence: TGTGCCAGCTCACCTGGGAGGGGCCCTCAGCAGTTCTTC. It yields the protein CASSPGRGPQQFF.

The CDR3 is CASSQLGAGGESPLHF. The CDR3 DNA sequence: TGCGCCAGCAGCCAATTGGGGGCAGGGGGCGAATCACCCCTCCACTTT. This chain links TRBV5-1 with TRBJ1-6; 8 nucleotides line up with TRBD1. V dropped 4 bases and J dropped 10; count of bases not matched to a gene: 13. The CDR3 is 16 residues long. CDR1 and CDR2 (germline): SGHRS, YFSETQ. The variable domain in full, with the rest retrieved from reference TRBV5-1 and TRBJ1-6, is KAGVTQTPRYLIKTRGQQVTLSCSPISGHRSVSWYQQTPGQGLQFLFEYFSETQRNKGNFPGRFSGRQFSNSRSEMNVSTLELGDSALYLCASSQLGAGGESPLHFGNGTRLTVT.